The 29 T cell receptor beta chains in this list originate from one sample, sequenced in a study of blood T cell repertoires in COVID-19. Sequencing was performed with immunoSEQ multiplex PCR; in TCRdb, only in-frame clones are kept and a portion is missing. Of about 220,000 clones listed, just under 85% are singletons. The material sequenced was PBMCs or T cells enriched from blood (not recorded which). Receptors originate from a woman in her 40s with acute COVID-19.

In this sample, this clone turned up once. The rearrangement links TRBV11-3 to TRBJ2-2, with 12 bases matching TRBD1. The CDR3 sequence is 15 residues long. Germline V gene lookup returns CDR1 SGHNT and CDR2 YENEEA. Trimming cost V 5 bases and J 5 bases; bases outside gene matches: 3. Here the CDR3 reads CASSLGQGATGELFF. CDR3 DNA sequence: TGTGCCAGCAGCCTGGGACAGGGGGCAACCGGGGAGCTGTTTTTT.

The CDR3 DNA reads TGTGCCAGCAGCCAAGGGACAGATACGGCGAATCAGCCCCAGCATTTT. Translated, it gives CASSQGTDTANQPQHF. J is TRBJ1-5 and V is TRBV3-1 (or the pseudogene TRBV3-2); the D gene is possibly TRBD1 (6 bases). The germline CDR1 and CDR2 sequences are LGHDT and YNNKEL (reference sequence). This CDR3 spans 16 amino acids. Deletions cut 1 base from V and 4 bases from J, with 14 bases between.

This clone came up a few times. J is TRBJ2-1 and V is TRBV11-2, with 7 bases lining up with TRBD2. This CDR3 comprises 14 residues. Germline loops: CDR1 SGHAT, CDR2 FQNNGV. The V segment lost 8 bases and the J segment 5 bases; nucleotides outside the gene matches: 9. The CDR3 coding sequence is TGTGCCAGCTGCCGGGACTATCAACACAATGAGCAGTTCTTC. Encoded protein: CASCRDYQHNEQFF. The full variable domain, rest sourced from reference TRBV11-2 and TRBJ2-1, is EAGVAQSPRYKIIEKRQSVAFWCNPISGHATLYWYQQILGQGPKLLIQFQNNGVVDDSQLPKDRFSAERLKGVDSTLKIQPAKLEDSAVYLCASCRDYQHNEQFFGPGTRLTVL.

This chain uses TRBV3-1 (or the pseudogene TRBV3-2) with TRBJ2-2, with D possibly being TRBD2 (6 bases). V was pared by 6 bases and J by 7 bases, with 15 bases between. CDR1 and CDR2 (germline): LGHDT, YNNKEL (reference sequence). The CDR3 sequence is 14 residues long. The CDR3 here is CASRRGGLFGELFF. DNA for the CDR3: TGTGCCAGCAGAAGGGGAGGATTGTTCGGGGAGCTGTTTTTT.

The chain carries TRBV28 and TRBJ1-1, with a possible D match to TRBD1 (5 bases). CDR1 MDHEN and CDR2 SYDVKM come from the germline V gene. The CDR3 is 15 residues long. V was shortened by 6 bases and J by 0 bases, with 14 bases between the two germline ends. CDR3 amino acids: CASRESDRLNTEAFF. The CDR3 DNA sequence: TGTGCCAGCAGGGAATCCGACAGATTGAACACTGAAGCTTTCTTT.

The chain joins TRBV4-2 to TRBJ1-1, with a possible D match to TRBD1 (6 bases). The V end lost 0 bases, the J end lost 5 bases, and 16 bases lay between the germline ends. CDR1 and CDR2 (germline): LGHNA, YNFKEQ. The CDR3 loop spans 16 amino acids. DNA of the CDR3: TGTGCCAGCAGCCAAGATTCCTTGGGGGGGCGGACTGAAGCTTTCTTT. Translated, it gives CASSQDSLGGRTEAFF.

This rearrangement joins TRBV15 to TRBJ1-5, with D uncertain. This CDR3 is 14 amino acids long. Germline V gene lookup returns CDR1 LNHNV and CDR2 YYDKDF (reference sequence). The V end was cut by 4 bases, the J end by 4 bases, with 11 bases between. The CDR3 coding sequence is TGTGCCACCAGCATTAGTGGAGGGAATCAGCCCCAGCATTTT. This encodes CATSISGGNQPQHF.

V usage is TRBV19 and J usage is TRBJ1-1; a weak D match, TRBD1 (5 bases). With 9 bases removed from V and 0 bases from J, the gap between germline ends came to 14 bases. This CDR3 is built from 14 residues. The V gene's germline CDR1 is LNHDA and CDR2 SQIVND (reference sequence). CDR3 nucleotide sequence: TGTGCCAGCACGGGCGGGGCCCTGAACACTGAAGCTTTCTTT. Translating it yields CASTGGALNTEAFF.

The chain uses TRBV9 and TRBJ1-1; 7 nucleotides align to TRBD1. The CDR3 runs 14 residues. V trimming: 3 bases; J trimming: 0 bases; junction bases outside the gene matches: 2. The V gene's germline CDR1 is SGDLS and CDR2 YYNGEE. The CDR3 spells CASSGDSMNTEAFF. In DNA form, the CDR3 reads TGTGCCAGCAGCGGGGACAGTATGAACACTGAAGCTTTCTTT.

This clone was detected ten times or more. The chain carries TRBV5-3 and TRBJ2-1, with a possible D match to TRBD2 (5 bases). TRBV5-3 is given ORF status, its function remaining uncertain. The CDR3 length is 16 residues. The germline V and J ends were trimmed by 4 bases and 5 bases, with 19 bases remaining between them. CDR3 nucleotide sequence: TGTGCCAGAAGCGGCGACGAGGACCCCGGGGACAATGAGCAGTTCTTC. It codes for CARSGDEDPGDNEQFF.

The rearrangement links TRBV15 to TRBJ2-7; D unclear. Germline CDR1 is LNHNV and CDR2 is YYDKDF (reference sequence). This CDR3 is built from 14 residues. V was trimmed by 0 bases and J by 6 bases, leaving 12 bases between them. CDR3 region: CATSRDPDGGEQYF. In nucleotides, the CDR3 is TGTGCCACCAGCAGAGATCCCGACGGCGGCGAGCAGTACTTC.

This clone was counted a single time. The CDR3 spells CASSSRQYYEQYF. The CDR3, as DNA: TGTGCCAGCAGCTCCCGACAGTACTACGAGCAGTACTTC. The chain recombines TRBV7-6 with TRBJ2-7; D possibly corresponds to TRBD1 (5 bases). The ends were cut back, 4 bases at V and 3 bases at J, with 10 bases in the middle. The CDR3 totals 13 residues. CDR1 and CDR2 from the germline V gene are SGHVS and FNYEAQ.

DNA of the CDR3: TGCGCCAGCAGCCAAGACAGGGGACTAGCGGGAGAGACCCAGTACTTC. As protein: CASSQDRGLAGETQYF. The J gene is TRBJ2-5, the V gene TRBV4-1, with 12 bases lining up with TRBD2. CDR3 size: 16 residues. CDR1 is MGHRA, CDR2 YSYEKL, per germline. V lost 0 bases and J lost 4; bases outside the gene matches: 3.

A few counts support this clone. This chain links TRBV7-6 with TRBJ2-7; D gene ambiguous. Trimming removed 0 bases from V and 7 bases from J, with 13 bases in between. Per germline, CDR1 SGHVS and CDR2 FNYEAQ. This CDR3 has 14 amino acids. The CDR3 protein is CASSLASAAREQYF. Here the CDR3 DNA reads TGTGCCAGCAGCTTAGCGTCCGCTGCGAGGGAGCAGTACTTC.

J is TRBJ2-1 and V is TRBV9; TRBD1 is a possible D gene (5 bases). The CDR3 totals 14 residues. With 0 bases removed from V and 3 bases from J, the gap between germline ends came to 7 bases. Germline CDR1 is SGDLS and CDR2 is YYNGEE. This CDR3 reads CASSVATGYNEQFF. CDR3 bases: TGTGCCAGCAGCGTAGCCACAGGCTACAATGAGCAGTTCTTC.

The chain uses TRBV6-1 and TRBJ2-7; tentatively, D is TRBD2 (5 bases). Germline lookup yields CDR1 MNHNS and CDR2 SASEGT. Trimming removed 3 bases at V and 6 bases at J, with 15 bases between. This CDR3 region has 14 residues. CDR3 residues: CASSDGGSGIEQYF. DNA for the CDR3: TGTGCCAGCAGTGACGGAGGCAGTGGGATCGAGCAGTACTTC.

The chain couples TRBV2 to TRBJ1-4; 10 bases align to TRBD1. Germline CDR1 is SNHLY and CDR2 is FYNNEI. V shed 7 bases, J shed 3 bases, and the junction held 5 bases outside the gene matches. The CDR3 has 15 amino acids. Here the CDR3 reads CASTGQGVSNEKLFF. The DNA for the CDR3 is TGTGCCAGCACTGGACAGGGGGTATCTAATGAAAAACTGTTTTTT.

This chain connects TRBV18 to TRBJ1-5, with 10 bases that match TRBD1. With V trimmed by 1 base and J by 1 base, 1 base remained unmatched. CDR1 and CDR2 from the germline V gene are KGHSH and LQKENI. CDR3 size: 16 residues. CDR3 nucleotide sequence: TGTGCCAGCTCACCACGGACAGGGGGAAGCAATCAGCCCCAGCATTTT. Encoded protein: CASSPRTGGSNQPQHF.

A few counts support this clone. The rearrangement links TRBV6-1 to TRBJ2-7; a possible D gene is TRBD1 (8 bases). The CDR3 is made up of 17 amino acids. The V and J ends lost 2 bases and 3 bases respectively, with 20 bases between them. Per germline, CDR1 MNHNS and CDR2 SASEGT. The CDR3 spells CASSERGTGPGGYEQYF. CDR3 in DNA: TGTGCCAGCAGTGAACGGGGGACAGGCCCGGGGGGCTACGAGCAGTACTTC.

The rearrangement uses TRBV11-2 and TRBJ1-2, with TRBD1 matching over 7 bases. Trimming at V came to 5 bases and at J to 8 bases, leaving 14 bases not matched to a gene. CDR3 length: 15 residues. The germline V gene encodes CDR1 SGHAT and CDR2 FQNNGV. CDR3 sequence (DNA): TGTGCCAGCAGCCCTTCCGACAGGGTTCCTCGCGGCTACACCTTC. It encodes CASSPSDRVPRGYTF. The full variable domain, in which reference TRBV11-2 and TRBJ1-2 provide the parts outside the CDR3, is EAGVAQSPRYKIIEKRQSVAFWCNPISGHATLYWYQQILGQGPKLLIQFQNNGVVDDSQLPKDRFSAERLKGVDSTLKIQPAKLEDSAVYLCASSPSDRVPRGYTFGSGTRLTVV.

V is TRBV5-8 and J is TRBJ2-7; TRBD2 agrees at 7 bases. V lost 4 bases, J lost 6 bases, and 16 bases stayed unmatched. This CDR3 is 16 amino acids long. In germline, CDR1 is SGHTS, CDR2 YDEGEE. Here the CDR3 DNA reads TGTGCCAGCAGCCCATACAGTGCGGGAGTATGGCTCGAGCAGTACTTC. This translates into CASSPYSAGVWLEQYF.

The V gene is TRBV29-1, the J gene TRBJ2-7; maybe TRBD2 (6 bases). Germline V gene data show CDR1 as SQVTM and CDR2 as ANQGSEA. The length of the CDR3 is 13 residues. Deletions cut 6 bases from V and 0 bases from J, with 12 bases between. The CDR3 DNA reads TGCAGCGTGGGAACGGGAGACTCCTACGAGCAGTACTTC. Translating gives CSVGTGDSYEQYF.

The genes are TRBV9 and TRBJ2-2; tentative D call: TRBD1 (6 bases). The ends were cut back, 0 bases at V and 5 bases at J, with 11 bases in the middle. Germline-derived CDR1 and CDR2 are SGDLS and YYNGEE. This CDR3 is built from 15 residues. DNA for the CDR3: TGTGCCAGCAGCGTAGTCGCAGGGGTGACCGGGGAGCTGTTTTTT. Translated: CASSVVAGVTGELFF.

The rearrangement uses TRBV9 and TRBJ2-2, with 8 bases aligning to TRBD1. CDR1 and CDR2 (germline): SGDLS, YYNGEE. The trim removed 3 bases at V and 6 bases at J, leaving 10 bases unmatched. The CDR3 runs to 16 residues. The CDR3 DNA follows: TGTGCCAGCAGCGCAGGGACAGGAGATATATCCGGGGAGCTGTTTTTT. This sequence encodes CASSAGTGDISGELFF.

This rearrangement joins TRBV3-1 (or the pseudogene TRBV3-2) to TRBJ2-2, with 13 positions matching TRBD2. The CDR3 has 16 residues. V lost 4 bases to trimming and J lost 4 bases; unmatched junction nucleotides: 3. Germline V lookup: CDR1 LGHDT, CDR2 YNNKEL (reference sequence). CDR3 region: CASSPLAGGRTGELFF. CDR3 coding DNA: TGTGCCAGCAGCCCACTAGCGGGGGGGCGCACCGGGGAGCTGTTTTTT.

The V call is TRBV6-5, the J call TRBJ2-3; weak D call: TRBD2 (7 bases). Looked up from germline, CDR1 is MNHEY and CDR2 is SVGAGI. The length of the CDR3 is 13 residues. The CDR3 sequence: CGVKGGGADTQYF. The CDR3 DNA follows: TGTGGGGTCAAGGGGGGGGGCGCCGATACGCAGTATTTT.

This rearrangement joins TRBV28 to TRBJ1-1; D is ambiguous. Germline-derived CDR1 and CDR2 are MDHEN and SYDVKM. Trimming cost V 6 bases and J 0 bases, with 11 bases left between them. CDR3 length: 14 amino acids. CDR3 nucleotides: TGTGCCAGCAGACCCGGTATTATGAACACTGAAGCTTTCTTT. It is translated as CASRPGIMNTEAFF.

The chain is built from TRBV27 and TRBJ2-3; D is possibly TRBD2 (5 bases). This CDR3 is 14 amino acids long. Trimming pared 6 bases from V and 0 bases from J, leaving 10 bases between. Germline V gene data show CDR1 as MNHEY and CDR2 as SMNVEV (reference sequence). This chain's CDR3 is CASRSGASTDTQYF. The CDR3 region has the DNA TGTGCCAGCAGGAGCGGTGCTAGCACAGATACGCAGTATTTT.

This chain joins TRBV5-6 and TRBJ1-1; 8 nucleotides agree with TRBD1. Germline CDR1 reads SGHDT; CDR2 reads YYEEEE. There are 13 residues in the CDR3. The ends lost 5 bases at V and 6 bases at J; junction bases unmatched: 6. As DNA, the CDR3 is TGTGCCAGCAGGTTTACAGGGGGATCTGAAGCTTTCTTT. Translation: CASRFTGGSEAFF.